These 21 T cell receptor beta chains were all obtained from the same sample, sequenced in a study of cytomegalovirus exposure and HLA in healthy donors. PCR amplification relied on 60 Vbeta primers (plus 13 Jbeta primers). Only in-frame clones appear in the TCRdb table, and some are missing; sequencing was by immunoSEQ multiplex PCR. The sample contains over 100,000 clones, around 63% of which appear only once. Sequencing used PBMCs. The receptors come from a man aged 35 to 55 in good health and CMV-seropositive.

The DNA for the CDR3 is TGTGCCAGCAGCAACCAACTAGTCTACGAGCAGTACTTC. Translation gives CASSNQLVYEQYF. V is TRBV7-2 and J is TRBJ2-7, with D possibly TRBD2 on 5 matching bases. The CDR3 is 13 amino acids. Germline lookup yields CDR1 SGHTA and CDR2 FQGNSA. V was clipped by 5 bases and J by 3 bases, with 11 bases between them.

CDR3 residues: CASSPGGLMNTEAFF. The CDR3 DNA reads as TGTGCCAGCAGCCCCGGAGGGCTGATGAACACTGAAGCTTTCTTT. This chain uses TRBV7-2 with TRBJ1-1, with no clear D. Trimming pared 5 bases from V and 0 bases from J, leaving 13 bases between. This CDR3 contains 15 residues. Germline V gene sequence: CDR1 SGHTA, CDR2 FQGNSA.

The V call is TRBV5-1, the J call TRBJ1-1, with TRBD1 as a possible D gene (5 bases). Germline-derived CDR1 and CDR2 are SGHRS and YFSETQ. This CDR3 has 16 residues. V lost 3 bases and J lost 2, with 17 bases in between. Written as DNA, the CDR3 is TGCGCCAGCAGCTGGACAACCAACTTAACTAACACTGAAGCTTTCTTT. Protein: CASSWTTNLTNTEAFF.

The chain joins TRBV5-5 to TRBJ1-3; D remains unclear. Germline V gene sequence: CDR1 SGHKS, CDR2 YYEKEE (reference sequence). This CDR3 has 16 amino acids. The V end lost 3 bases, the J end lost 7 bases, and 20 bases lay between the germline ends. For the CDR3, the DNA is TGTGCCAGCAGCTCCCGCCCGGCGGATCGGAGTAACACCATATATTTT. It encodes CASSSRPADRSNTIYF.

This rearrangement joins TRBV19 to TRBJ2-6, with TRBD1 matching 8 bases. The CDR3 loop spans 18 amino acids. Germline V CDR1 and CDR2: LNHDA, SQIVND (reference sequence). Unmatched junction bases numbered 10, after V lost 5 bases and J lost 1 base. The CDR3 sequence: CASSDPGQALSGANVLTF. The DNA of the CDR3 is TGTGCCAGTAGTGATCCGGGACAGGCCTTATCTGGGGCCAACGTCCTGACTTTC. The full variable domain, in which reference TRBV19 and TRBJ2-6 provide the parts outside the CDR3, is DGGITQSPKYLFRKEGQNVTLSCEQNLNHDAMYWYRQDPGQGLRLIYYSQIVNDFQKGDIAEGYSVSREKKESFPLTVTSAQKNPTAFYLCASSDPGQALSGANVLTFGAGSRLTVL.

This chain connects TRBV28 to TRBJ1-2; 9 nucleotides match TRBD1. This CDR3 has 13 amino acids. Germline V gives CDR1 MDHEN, CDR2 SYDVKM. V lost 8 bases, J lost 3 bases, and 4 bases stayed unmatched. The CDR3 loop is CASAGQGYYGYTF. In nucleotides, the CDR3 is TGTGCCAGCGCGGGACAGGGCTACTATGGCTACACCTTC.

The chain joins TRBV21-1 to TRBJ2-2; TRBD2, as called in the table, went unchecked against the DNA. TRBV21-1 counts as a pseudogene. The CDR3 runs to 12 residues. CDR3 loop: CASTRSTGELFF. In DNA form, the CDR3 reads TGTGCCAGCACCCGTAGCACCGGGGAGCTGTTTTTT.

This chain uses TRBV9 with TRBJ2-7; D is perhaps TRBD2 (5 bases). The length of the CDR3 is 12 residues. CDR1 SGDLS and CDR2 YYNGEE come from the germline V gene. Trimming took off 7 bases at V and 7 bases at J, with 15 bases between the two ends. CDR3 region: CASGLSAGEQYF. The CDR3 DNA is TGTGCCAGCGGACTCTCGGCTGGGGAGCAGTACTTC.

This clone was counted a few times. The rearrangement joins TRBV7-8 to TRBJ2-7, with TRBD1 matching 9 bases. The V gene's germline CDR1 is SGHVS and CDR2 FQNEAQ. The CDR3 loop spans 14 amino acids. V trimming: 3 bases; J trimming: 5 bases; junction bases outside the gene matches: 5. The CDR3 DNA reads as TGTGCCAGCAGCTTTAGAAGGACAGGGGACGAGCAGTACTTC. Translation: CASSFRRTGDEQYF.

The V call is TRBV15, the J call TRBJ2-7, with a tentative D call TRBD1 (5 bases). Between the trimmed V and J ends, which lost 10 bases and 5 bases, there was a span of 9 bases. Germline CDR1 reads LNHNV; CDR2 reads YYDKDF (reference sequence). The CDR3 has 10 amino acids. The CDR3 loop reads CARGDHEQYF. CDR3 bases: TGTGCCAGGGGCGACCACGAGCAGTACTTC. The complete variable domain, with remaining parts taken from reference TRBV15 and TRBJ2-7, reads DAMVIQNPRYQVTQFGKPVTLSCSQTLNHNVMYWYQQKSSQAPKLLFHYYDKDFNNEADTPDNFQSRRPNTSFCFLDIRSPGLGDTAMYLCARGDHEQYFGPGTRLTVT.

There are a few counts of this clone. The gene calls are TRBV28 and TRBJ1-5; no firm D call. The CDR3 is 14 amino acids. The V and J ends lost 1 base and 5 bases respectively, with 9 bases between them. CDR1 and CDR2 (germline): MDHEN, SYDVKM. The CDR3 coding sequence is TGTGCCAGCAGTTTATCCCAGATTTATCAGCCCCAGCATTTT. Its translation: CASSLSQIYQPQHF.

The V gene is TRBV4-1, the J gene TRBJ1-3; 7 nucleotides align to TRBD1. V was pared by 2 bases and J by 1 base, with 5 bases of the junction left unmatched. Germline V gene lookup returns CDR1 MGHRA and CDR2 YSYEKL. The CDR3 spans 16 residues. For the CDR3, the DNA is TGCGCCAGCAGCCAACACAGGGGCCTTTCTGGAAACACCATATATTTT. This gives the protein CASSQHRGLSGNTIYF.

The chain is built from TRBV19 and TRBJ2-1, with a possible D match to TRBD2 (7 bases). CDR3 length equals 15 residues. Between the trimmed V and J ends, which lost 8 bases and 0 bases, there was a span of 14 bases. Germline lookup yields CDR1 LNHDA and CDR2 SQIVND (reference sequence). In nucleotides, the CDR3 is TGTGCCAGTGTACGGGGGGCGAGCTCCTACAATGAGCAGTTCTTC. Translated: CASVRGASSYNEQFF. The full variable domain, its missing parts supplied by reference TRBV19 and TRBJ2-1, is DGGITQSPKYLFRKEGQNVTLSCEQNLNHDAMYWYRQDPGQGLRLIYYSQIVNDFQKGDIAEGYSVSREKKESFPLTVTSAQKNPTAFYLCASVRGASSYNEQFFGPGTRLTVL.

This rearrangement joins TRBV6-1 to TRBJ1-2, with TRBD1 matching over 7 bases. In germline, CDR1 is MNHNS, CDR2 SASEGT. The V segment lost 6 bases and the J segment 4 bases; nucleotides outside the gene matches: 8. The CDR3 loop spans 14 amino acids. The CDR3 region has the DNA TGTGCCAGCAGCGAGACGACAGGGAGCTATGGCTACACCTTC. It codes for CASSETTGSYGYTF.

This clone was observed a handful of times. The J gene is TRBJ1-2, the V gene TRBV12-5; TRBD1 matches 9 bases. Trimming at V came to 1 base and at J to 5 bases, leaving 8 bases not matched to a gene. Germline values: CDR1 LGHNT, CDR2 FRNRAP. The CDR3 contains 16 residues. CDR3 sequence: CASGLATGGSGYGYTF. The CDR3 DNA sequence: TGTGCTAGTGGTTTGGCAACAGGGGGCAGTGGGTATGGCTACACCTTC.

This chain joins TRBV5-4 and TRBJ2-1, with 7 positions matching TRBD1. The CDR3 has 14 residues. Germline CDR1 and CDR2: SGHNT and YYREEE (reference sequence). Trimming took 4 bases from V and 2 from J; bases not matched to a gene: 3. The CDR3 DNA reads TGTGCCAGCAGCCCCGGGACAGCCTACAATGAGCAGTTCTTC. The encoded protein is CASSPGTAYNEQFF. Together with reference TRBV5-4 and TRBJ2-1, the CDR3 gives the full variable domain: ETGVTQSPTHLIKTRGQQVTLRCSSQSGHNTVSWYQQALGQGPQFIFQYYREEENGRGNFPPRFSGLQFPNYSSELNVNALELDDSALYLCASSPGTAYNEQFFGPGTRLTVL.

V and J are TRBV6-1 and TRBJ2-7; the match to TRBD2 covers 10 bases. Trimming removed 3 bases from V and 4 bases from J; junction bases left unmatched: 12. This CDR3 is 17 amino acids long. Germline assignment: CDR1 MNHNS and CDR2 SASEGT. The CDR3 region is CASSDLRSLAGAYEQYF. The DNA for the CDR3 is TGTGCCAGCAGTGATCTCCGCTCGCTAGCGGGAGCTTACGAGCAGTACTTC.

A note on this clone: Germline is not matched at one junction end, which may reflect a read error. Different DNA sequences within this sample yield the same CDR3. V is TRBV15 and J is TRBJ2-1; 14 bases are shared with TRBD2. From germline, CDR1 is LNHNV and CDR2 YYDKDF (reference sequence). The CDR3 has 18 amino acids. This chain's CDR3 is CATSRGTSGRSAYNEQFF. DNA for the CDR3: TGTGCCACCAGCAGAGGGACTAGCGGGAGGTCAGCCTACAATGAGCAATTCTTC. The whole variable domain, remainder taken from reference TRBV15 and TRBJ2-1, is DAMVIQNPRYQVTQFGKPVTLSCSQTLNHNVMYWYQQKSSQAPKLLFHYYDKDFNNEADTPDNFQSRRPNTSFCFLDIRSPGLGDTAMYLCATSRGTSGRSAYNEQFFGPGTRLTVL.

The V call is TRBV6-5, the J call TRBJ1-2; D possibly corresponds to TRBD1 (6 bases). There are 12 residues in the CDR3. The germline V and J ends were trimmed by 9 bases and 10 bases, with 18 bases remaining between them. Germline V CDR1 and CDR2: MNHEY, SVGAGI. The CDR3 region is CASTNRVGAYTF. As DNA, the CDR3 is TGTGCCAGTACTAACAGGGTTGGGGCCTACACCTTC.

The chain recombines TRBV15 with TRBJ2-7; D may be TRBD1 (5 bases). V dropped 0 bases and J dropped 0 bases, with 6 bases sitting between them. The CDR3 is 14 residues long. Germline V gives CDR1 LNHNV, CDR2 YYDKDF (reference sequence). The CDR3 spells CATSRDRVSYEQYF. The CDR3 DNA is TGTGCCACCAGCAGAGACAGGGTCTCCTACGAGCAGTACTTC.

This chain uses TRBV25-1 with TRBJ2-7; 10 bases match TRBD2. Per the germline V gene, CDR1 is MGHDK and CDR2 is SYGVNS. V shed 4 bases and J 2 bases; nucleotides not matched to a gene: 2. This CDR3 region has 14 residues. The CDR3 DNA sequence: TGTGCCAGCAGTGCTAGCGGGAGTCCCTACGAGCAGTACTTC. It encodes CASSASGSPYEQYF.